The 19 T cell receptor beta chains listed next were all sequenced from one sample in a study of neurological immune-mediated disorders. TCRdb reanalysed the 5' RACE reads using MiXCR and keeps one entry per CDR3 protein. The profile shows 70,000 to 75,000 distinct CDR3 sequences, roughly 13% of them singletons. Regarding time point: longitudinal time-point 1 (baseline). Sequencing was performed on PBMCs. Every receptor here comes from a female donor with HTLV-1-associated myelopathy (HAM/TSP).

This clonotype was recorded many times. The chain has TRBV12-3 or TRBV12-4 and TRBJ2-1, with D uncertain. The length of the CDR3 is 15 residues. V was clipped by 1 base and J by 3 bases, with 10 bases between them. CDR3 region: CASSLGGIDYNEQFF. The CDR3 region has the DNA TGTGCCAGCAGTTTAGGTGGCATCGACTACAATGAGCAGTTCTTC.

This clonotype was counted ten times or more. This chain connects TRBV14 to TRBJ2-3, with 10 positions matching TRBD2. CDR3 size: 16 residues. Per germline, CDR1 SGHDN and CDR2 FVKESK. The ends lost 4 bases at V and 2 bases at J; junction bases unmatched: 6. This chain's CDR3 is CASSPLGTSDTDTQYF. CDR3 sequence (DNA): TGTGCCAGCAGCCCACTGGGGACTAGCGACACAGATACGCAGTATTTT.

With regard to this clonotype: A junction boundary mismatches the germline segment, possibly from a read error. The chain recombines TRBV28 with TRBJ2-5, with 10 bases matching TRBD2. There are 16 residues in the CDR3. Germline-derived CDR1 and CDR2 are MDHEN and SYDVKM. Here the CDR3 reads CANSLLAGRLMETQYF. The DNA of the CDR3 is TGTGCCAACAGTTTACTAGCGGGGAGGCTCATGGAGACCCAGTACTTC.

The sample holds many counts of this clonotype. The chain uses TRBV11-2 and TRBJ2-7; TRBD2 agrees at 8 bases. Per the germline V gene, CDR1 is SGHAT and CDR2 is FQNNGV. CDR3 length equals 14 residues. With 5 bases clipped from V and 3 bases from J, the junction kept 6 bases outside the gene matches. The CDR3 protein is CASSVGGLGYEQYF. The CDR3, as DNA: TGTGCCAGCAGCGTGGGGGGACTAGGCTACGAGCAGTACTTC.

This clonotype came up many times. This chain uses TRBV7-9 with TRBJ2-1, with D perhaps TRBD1 (5 bases). V dropped 1 base and J dropped 5 bases, with 6 bases sitting between them. CDR1 SEHNR and CDR2 FQNEAQ come from the germline V gene (reference sequence). This CDR3 is built from 13 residues. CDR3 nucleotides: TGTGCCAGCAGCTTAGTGACAGACAATGAGCAGTTCTTC. The encoded protein is CASSLVTDNEQFF.

The chain couples TRBV29-1 to TRBJ1-1, with a tentative D call TRBD1 (6 bases). This CDR3 has 12 amino acids. V was clipped by 4 bases and J by 3 bases, with 9 bases between them. Germline CDR1 is SQVTM and CDR2 is ANQGSEA. CDR3 coding DNA: TGCAGCGTTGGAGGGGGGGACACTGAAGCTTTCTTT. Encoded protein: CSVGGGDTEAFF.

This clonotype was observed at least ten times. The chain couples TRBV5-1 to TRBJ2-2, with D unclear. The V gene's germline CDR1 is SGHRS and CDR2 YFSETQ. The V gene lost 0 bases and the J gene lost 0 bases, with 6 bases spanning the gap. The CDR3 has 15 amino acids. The CDR3 nucleotides read TGCGCCAGCAGCTTGGAGGCGGCGAACACCGGGGAGCTGTTTTTT. It yields the protein CASSLEAANTGELFF.

In this sample, this clonotype turned up many times. The gene calls are TRBV5-1 and TRBJ2-2; D could derive from TRBD1 or TRBD2 (5 bases each). Looked up from germline, CDR1 is SGHRS and CDR2 is YFSETQ. V was cut by 7 bases and J by 5 bases, with 18 bases left in between. The length of the CDR3 is 15 residues. CDR3 nucleotide sequence: TGCGCCAGCTCCGGGGCCCAGAGTATGACCGGGGAGCTGTTTTTT. Its protein is CASSGAQSMTGELFF.

This clonotype occurred many times. This chain uses TRBV20-1 with TRBJ1-1; 8 bases are shared with TRBD1. CDR1 and CDR2 from the germline V gene are DFQATT and SNEGSKA (reference sequence). The CDR3 totals 15 residues. With 5 bases clipped from V and 1 base from J, the junction kept 9 bases outside the gene matches. Here the CDR3 reads CSARKDRDSNTEAFF. The CDR3 DNA follows: TGCAGTGCTCGGAAGGACAGGGATTCGAACACTGAAGCTTTCTTT.

In this sample, this clonotype turned up many times. J is TRBJ2-6 and V is TRBV4-1, with TRBD1 matching over 7 bases. With V trimmed by 4 bases and J by 4 bases, 7 bases remained unmatched. The germline V gene has CDR1 MGHRA and CDR2 YSYEKL. This CDR3 contains 16 residues. The CDR3 loop is CASSPDPGQGANVLTF. CDR3 DNA sequence: TGCGCCAGCAGCCCGGATCCGGGACAGGGGGCCAACGTCCTGACTTTC.

The chain couples TRBV5-1 to TRBJ1-6; D is unresolved. Looked up from germline, CDR1 is SGHRS and CDR2 is YFSETQ. The CDR3 has 18 amino acids. The V end lost 4 bases, the J end lost 0 bases, and 17 bases lay between the germline ends. CDR3 in amino acids: CASSPGYGSSSYNSPLHF. The CDR3 nucleotides read TGCGCCAGCAGCCCTGGGTATGGCTCCAGCTCCTATAATTCACCCCTCCACTTT.

This clonotype turned up a few times. This rearrangement joins TRBV5-5 to TRBJ1-6; 7 bases align to TRBD1. CDR1 is SGHKS and CDR2 is YYEKEE in the germline V gene (reference sequence). The ends lost 0 bases at V and 10 bases at J; junction bases unmatched: 7. The CDR3 loop spans 15 amino acids. CDR3 amino acids: CASSLEGAVISPLHF. The DNA for the CDR3 is TGTGCCAGCAGCTTGGAGGGGGCGGTTATATCACCCCTCCACTTT.

The J gene is TRBJ2-7, the V gene TRBV5-1; D is unresolved. The V end was cut by 4 bases, the J end by 6 bases, with 11 bases between. The CDR3 is made up of 12 amino acids. The germline V gene has CDR1 SGHRS and CDR2 YFSETQ. The DNA of the CDR3 is TGCGCCAGCAGCACCGAGTGGGCCGAGCAGTACTTC. It specifies CASSTEWAEQYF.

This clonotype was seen ten or more times. The chain joins TRBV5-1 to TRBJ2-5; TRBD1 is a possible D gene (5 bases). The ends were cut back, 1 base at V and 3 bases at J, with 7 bases in the middle. The germline V gene encodes CDR1 SGHRS and CDR2 YFSETQ. This CDR3 is built from 13 residues. CDR3 DNA sequence: TGCGCCAGCAGCTTGTCAGGGAAAGAGACCCAGTACTTC. Protein: CASSLSGKETQYF.

This clonotype was recorded at least ten times. The chain employs TRBV29-1 and TRBJ1-2, with D perhaps TRBD1 (5 bases). The CDR3 sequence is 12 residues long. Per the germline V gene, CDR1 is SQVTM and CDR2 is ANQGSEA. The V and J ends lost 0 bases and 8 bases respectively, with 10 bases between them. DNA of the CDR3: TGCAGCGTTGAAGAGGGGCCAGCCGGCTACACCTTC. Translation: CSVEEGPAGYTF.

The CDR3 sequence is CASSPGHPNSGNTIYF. CDR3 coding DNA: TGCGCCAGCAGCCCGGGACATCCTAACTCTGGAAACACCATATATTTT. The rearrangement uses TRBV5-1 and TRBJ1-3, with D possibly TRBD1 on 6 matching bases. The CDR3 has 16 amino acids. V was pared by 4 bases and J by 0 bases, with 14 bases between. CDR1 is SGHRS and CDR2 is YFSETQ in the germline V gene.

This clonotype was seen at least ten times. This sequence joins TRBV20-1 and TRBJ2-7; tentative D call: TRBD1 (7 bases). The CDR3 is 14 amino acids. Per the germline V gene, CDR1 is DFQATT and CDR2 is SNEGSKA (reference sequence). Trimming took 5 bases from V and 6 from J, leaving 20 bases between them. For the CDR3, the DNA is TGCAGTGCTCTGAGGGCCCAGGGGGGTTTCGAGCAGTACTTC. Protein product: CSALRAQGGFEQYF.

The J gene is TRBJ2-1, the V gene TRBV7-2, with 9 bases aligning to TRBD2. Germline CDR1 is SGHTA and CDR2 is FQGNSA. The trim removed 3 bases at V and 8 bases at J, leaving 11 bases unmatched. The CDR3 spans 16 residues. CDR3 sequence: CASSLVGGGAAYEQFF. CDR3 in DNA: TGTGCCAGCAGCTTGGTTGGCGGGGGGGCCGCGTATGAGCAGTTCTTC. The variable domain in full, with the rest retrieved from reference TRBV7-2 and TRBJ2-1, is GAGVSQSPSNKVTEKGKDVELRCDPISGHTALYWYRQSLGQGLEFLIYFQGNSAPDKSGLPSDRFSAERTGGSVSTLTIQRTQQEDSAVYLCASSLVGGGAAYEQFFGPGTRLTVL.

In its sample, this clonotype was seen many times. The genes are TRBV20-1 and TRBJ2-7; 8 positions agree with TRBD2. V gave up 0 bases and J gave up 2 bases; unmatched junction bases: 18. The CDR3 contains 19 residues. Germline lookup yields CDR1 DFQATT and CDR2 SNEGSKA (reference sequence). For the CDR3, the DNA is TGCAGTGCTAGAGATGGGAGCGGGGGTATACCTACGAGACCCTACGAGCAGTACTTC. Amino acids: CSARDGSGGIPTRPYEQYF.